The clone carrying this T cell receptor beta chain is medium-sized. Its antigen is not known. Treatment here: approximately nine-day PBMC culture with coronavirus spike peptide pools or control peptides (ViraFEST assay). This record belongs to a study of vaccination and CD4 T cells after COVID-19. Background on the study: Stimulation used overlapping spike peptides from SARS-CoV-2, HCoV-NL63, HCoV-OC43 and HCoV-229E.

The Oncomine TCR Beta short-read assay was applied to DNA of cultured CD4+ T cells. TCRdb analysed the PCR reads with MiXCR anew, one entry per CDR3 protein. This repertoire shows 3,500 to 4,500 distinct CDR3 sequences, approximately 15% found once; its top ten account for 15% to 20%. The CDR3 sequence is 16 residues long. Trimming cost V 1 base and J 4 bases, with 17 bases left between them. Germline CDR1 and CDR2: SGHAT and FQNNGV. The rearrangement links TRBV11-2 to TRBJ2-7, with D possibly TRBD1 on 5 matching bases. The sequence was obtained from a human donor who had recovered from COVID-19. The sample was CD4+ T cells from blood, cultured in vitro. In DNA, the CDR3 is TGTGCCAGCAGCTTAGGGTTGGGCGCAGGGATTTACGAGCAGTACTTC. This sequence encodes CASSLGLGAGIYEQYF.